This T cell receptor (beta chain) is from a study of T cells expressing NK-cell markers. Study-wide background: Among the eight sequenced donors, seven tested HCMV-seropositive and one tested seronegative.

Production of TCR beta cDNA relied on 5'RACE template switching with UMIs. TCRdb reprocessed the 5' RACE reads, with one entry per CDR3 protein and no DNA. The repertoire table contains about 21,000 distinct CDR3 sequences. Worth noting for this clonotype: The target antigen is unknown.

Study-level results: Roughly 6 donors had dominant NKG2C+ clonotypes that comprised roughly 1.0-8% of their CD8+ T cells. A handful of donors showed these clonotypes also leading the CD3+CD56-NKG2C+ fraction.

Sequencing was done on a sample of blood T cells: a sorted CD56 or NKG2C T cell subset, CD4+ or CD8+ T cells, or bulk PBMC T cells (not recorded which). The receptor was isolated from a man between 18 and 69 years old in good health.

This CDR3 is CASSRGGGNQPQHF. The chain combines TRBV3-1 with TRBJ1-5; TCRdb lists TRBD1, though no DNA is available to test this call. CDR3 size: 14 residues. Germline loops: CDR1 LGHDT, CDR2 YNNKEL (reference sequence).